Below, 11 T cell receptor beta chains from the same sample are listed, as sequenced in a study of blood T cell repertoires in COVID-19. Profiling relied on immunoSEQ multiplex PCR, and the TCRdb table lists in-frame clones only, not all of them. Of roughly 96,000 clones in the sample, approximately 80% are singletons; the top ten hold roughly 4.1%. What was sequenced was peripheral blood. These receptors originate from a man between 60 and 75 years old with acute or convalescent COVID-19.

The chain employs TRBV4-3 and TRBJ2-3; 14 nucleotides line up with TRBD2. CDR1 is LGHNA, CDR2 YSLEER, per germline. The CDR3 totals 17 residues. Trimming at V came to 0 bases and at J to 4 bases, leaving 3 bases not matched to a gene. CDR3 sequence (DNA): TGCGCCAGCAGCCAAGACCCGGGACTAGCGGGAGCAGATACGCAGTATTTT. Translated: CASSQDPGLAGADTQYF.

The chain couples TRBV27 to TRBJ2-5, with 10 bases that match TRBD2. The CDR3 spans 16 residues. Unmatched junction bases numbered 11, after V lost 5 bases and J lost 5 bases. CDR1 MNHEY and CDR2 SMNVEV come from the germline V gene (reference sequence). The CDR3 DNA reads TGTGCCAGCAGTCCCAAAGCGGGGGGGCCTAGGGAGACCCAGTACTTC. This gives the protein CASSPKAGGPRETQYF.

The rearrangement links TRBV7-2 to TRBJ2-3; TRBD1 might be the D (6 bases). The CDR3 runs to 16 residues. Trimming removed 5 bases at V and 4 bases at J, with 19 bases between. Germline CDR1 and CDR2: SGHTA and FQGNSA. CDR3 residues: CASSVYPQGSADTQYF. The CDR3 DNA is TGTGCCAGCAGCGTTTATCCCCAGGGGAGCGCAGATACGCAGTATTTT.

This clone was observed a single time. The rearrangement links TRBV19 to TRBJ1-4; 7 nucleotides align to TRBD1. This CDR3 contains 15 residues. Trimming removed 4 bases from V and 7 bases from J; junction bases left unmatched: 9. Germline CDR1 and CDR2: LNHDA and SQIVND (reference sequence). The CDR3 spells CASSTSTGWGEKLFF. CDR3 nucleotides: TGTGCCAGTAGTACCTCGACAGGGTGGGGTGAAAAACTGTTTTTT.

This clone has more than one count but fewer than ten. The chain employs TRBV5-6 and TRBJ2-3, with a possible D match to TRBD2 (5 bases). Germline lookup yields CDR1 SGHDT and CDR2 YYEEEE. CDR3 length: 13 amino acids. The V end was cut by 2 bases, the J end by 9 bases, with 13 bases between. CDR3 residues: CASSFAGVRTQYF. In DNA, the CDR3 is TGTGCCAGCAGCTTTGCCGGGGTGAGGACGCAGTATTTT.

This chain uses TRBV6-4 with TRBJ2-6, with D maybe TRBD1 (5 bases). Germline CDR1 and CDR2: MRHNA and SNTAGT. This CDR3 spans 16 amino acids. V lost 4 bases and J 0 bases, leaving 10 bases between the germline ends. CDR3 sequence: CASSATGSSGANVLTF. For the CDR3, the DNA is TGTGCCAGCAGTGCCACAGGTTCCTCTGGGGCCAACGTCCTGACTTTC.

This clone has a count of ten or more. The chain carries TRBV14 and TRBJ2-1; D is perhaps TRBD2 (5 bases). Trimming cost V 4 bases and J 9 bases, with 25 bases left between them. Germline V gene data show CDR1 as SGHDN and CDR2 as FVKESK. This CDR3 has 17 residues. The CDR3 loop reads CASSPHTREPTLGEQFF. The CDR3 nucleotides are TGTGCCAGCAGCCCACACACTAGGGAACCCACTCTGGGTGAGCAGTTCTTC.

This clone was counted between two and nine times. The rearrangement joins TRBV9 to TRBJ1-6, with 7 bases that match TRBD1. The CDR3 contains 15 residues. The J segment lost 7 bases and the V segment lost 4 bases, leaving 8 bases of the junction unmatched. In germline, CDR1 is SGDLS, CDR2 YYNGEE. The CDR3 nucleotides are TGTGCCAGCAGCCTGAGACAGGGACCCAATTCACCCCTCCACTTT. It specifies CASSLRQGPNSPLHF.

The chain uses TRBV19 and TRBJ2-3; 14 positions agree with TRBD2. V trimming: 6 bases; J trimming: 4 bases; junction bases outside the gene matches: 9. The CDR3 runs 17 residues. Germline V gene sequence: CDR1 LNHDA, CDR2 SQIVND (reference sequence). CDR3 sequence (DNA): TGTGCCAGTAGGCCACCGACTAGCGGGAGGGCCGCAGATACGCAGTATTTT. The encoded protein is CASRPPTSGRAADTQYF. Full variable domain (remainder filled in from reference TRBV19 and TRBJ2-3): DGGITQSPKYLFRKEGQNVTLSCEQNLNHDAMYWYRQDPGQGLRLIYYSQIVNDFQKGDIAEGYSVSREKKESFPLTVTSAQKNPTAFYLCASRPPTSGRAADTQYFGPGTRLTVL.

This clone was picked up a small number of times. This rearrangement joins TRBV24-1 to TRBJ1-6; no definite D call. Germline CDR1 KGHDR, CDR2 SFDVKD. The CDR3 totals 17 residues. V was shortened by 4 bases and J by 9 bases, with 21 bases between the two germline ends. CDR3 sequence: CATSEPHRPRIGSPLHF. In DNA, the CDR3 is TGTGCCACCAGTGAGCCCCACAGACCGAGAATCGGTTCACCCCTCCACTTT.

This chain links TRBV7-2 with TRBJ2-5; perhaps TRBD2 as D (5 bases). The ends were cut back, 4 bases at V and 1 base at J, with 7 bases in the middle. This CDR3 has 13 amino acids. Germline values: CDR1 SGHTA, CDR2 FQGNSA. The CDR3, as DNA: TGTGCCAGCAGCTCTGGACTCCAAGAGACCCAGTACTTC. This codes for CASSSGLQETQYF. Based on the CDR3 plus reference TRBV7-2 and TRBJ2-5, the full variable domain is GAGVSQSPSNKVTEKGKDVELRCDPISGHTALYWYRQSLGQGLEFLIYFQGNSAPDKSGLPSDRFSAERTGGSVSTLTIQRTQQEDSAVYLCASSSGLQETQYFGPGTRLLVL.